These 3 T cell receptor beta chains share one sample of origin, sequenced in a study of CD8 T cells in ankylosing spondylitis. Via MiXCR, TCRdb re-called the 5' RACE reads, giving one row per CDR3 protein. The repertoire includes under 300,000 distinct CDR3 sequences, around 11% of them detected once, and 5.5% to 8% sits in the top ten. The sequencing input was blood, either unsorted or a sorted T cell fraction (not recorded which). These receptors came from a male donor with ankylosing spondylitis or in good health (not recorded which).

Worth noting for this clonotype: This is likely a read error, given that the CDR3 carries no conserved phenylalanine or tryptophan at its end. V and J are TRBV20-1 and TRBJ1-6; D is unresolved. From germline, CDR1 is DFQATT and CDR2 SNEGSKA (reference sequence). The V and J ends lost 4 bases and 15 bases respectively, with 16 bases between them. The CDR3 contains 12 residues. The CDR3 here is CSATSSEQILHL. The CDR3, as DNA: TGCAGTGCTACATCGTCGGAACAGATCCTCCACCTT.

This clonotype was seen only a few times. Just one base apart from a much larger clone, this may be a read error. The J gene is TRBJ2-3, the V gene TRBV20-1; no clear D gene. Germline V gives CDR1 DFQATT, CDR2 SNEGSKA (reference sequence). The length of the CDR3 is 16 residues. The CDR3, as DNA: TGCTGTGCGCCTAATCACGCCTCCTCTAGCACAGATACGCAGTATTTT. Residues: CCAPNHASSSTDTQYF.

For this clonotype: One end of the junction varies from germline; a read error may be responsible. This sequence joins TRBV12-3 or TRBV12-4 and TRBJ2-7; D ambiguous. There are 16 residues in the CDR3. The CDR3 DNA reads TGTGTCAGCAGTTTAGCAACGGGTAAACTCCCCTACGAGCAGTACTTC. It is translated as CVSSLATGKLPYEQYF.